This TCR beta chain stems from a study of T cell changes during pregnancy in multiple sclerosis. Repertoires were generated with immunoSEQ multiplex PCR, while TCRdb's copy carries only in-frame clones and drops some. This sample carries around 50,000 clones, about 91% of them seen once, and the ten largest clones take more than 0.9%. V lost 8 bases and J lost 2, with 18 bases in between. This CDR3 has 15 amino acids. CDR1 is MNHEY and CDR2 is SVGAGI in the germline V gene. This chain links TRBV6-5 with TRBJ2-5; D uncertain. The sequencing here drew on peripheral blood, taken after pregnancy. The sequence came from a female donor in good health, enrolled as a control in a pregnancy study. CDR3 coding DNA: TGTGCCAGCTCGAAGAGGATGGAATTACAAGAGACCCAGTACTTC. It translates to CASSKRMELQETQYF.